The clone carrying this T cell receptor (beta chain) was counted ten times or more. Its antigen is still unknown. The J segment lost 8 bases and the V segment lost 5 bases, leaving 7 bases of the junction unmatched. The CDR3 loop spans 14 amino acids. CDR1 is MNHNS and CDR2 is SASEGT in the germline V gene. TCRdb independently ran MiXCR on the 5' RACE reads; one entry per CDR3 protein. The sample records 200,000 to 250,000 distinct CDR3 sequences, about 10% being singletons. The data are from a study of identical twins. Findings and caveats of the study: Analyses of zero insertions could be partly confounded by invariant MAIT and iNKT cells.

This clonotype originated in a man aged 50 to 60 in good health. Input material: memory T cells sorted from blood. The chain has TRBV6-1 and TRBJ1-4, with 8 bases identical to TRBD1. The CDR3 loop reads CASSRDRLEEKLFF. The CDR3 nucleotides are TGTGCCAGCAGTCGGGACAGGCTCGAAGAAAAACTGTTTTTT.